This entry lists 12 T cell receptor beta chains sequenced from one sample in a study of T cell changes during pregnancy in multiple sclerosis. Sequenced by immunoSEQ multiplex PCR; TCRdb stores in-frame clones only, minus some. The sample shows tens of thousands of clones, around 88% of them seen only once. The material was CD4+ T cells from peripheral blood mononuclear cells, obtained in the first trimester of pregnancy. Source of these receptors: a female donor in good health, enrolled as a control in a pregnancy study.

The V gene is TRBV15, the J gene TRBJ1-2, with 7 nucleotides matching TRBD1. Germline CDR1 is LNHNV and CDR2 is YYDKDF (reference sequence). V gave up 1 base and J gave up 8 bases; unmatched junction bases: 13. The CDR3 extends over 16 amino acids. CDR3 in amino acids: CATSRAGGQVIQGYTF. CDR3 sequence (DNA): TGTGCCACCAGCAGAGCCGGAGGACAGGTAATCCAAGGCTACACCTTC.

The rearrangement joins TRBV5-1 to TRBJ2-5, with a possible D match to TRBD2 (7 bases). Germline assignment: CDR1 SGHRS and CDR2 YFSETQ. V lost 0 bases and J lost 5, with 14 bases in between. CDR3 length equals 15 residues. CDR3 amino acids: CASSLESGGRETQYF. Written as DNA, the CDR3 is TGCGCCAGCAGCTTGGAATCCGGGGGGCGGGAGACCCAGTACTTC. The complete variable domain, with remaining parts taken from reference TRBV5-1 and TRBJ2-5, reads KAGVTQTPRYLIKTRGQQVTLSCSPISGHRSVSWYQQTPGQGLQFLFEYFSETQRNKGNFPGRFSGRQFSNSRSEMNVSTLELGDSALYLCASSLESGGRETQYFGPGTRLLVL.

V gene TRBV18 combines with J gene TRBJ2-7, with 10 bases aligning to TRBD1. Trimming at V came to 3 bases and at J to 5 bases, leaving 10 bases not matched to a gene. CDR1 and CDR2 (germline): KGHSH, LQKENI. The CDR3 is made up of 16 amino acids. This CDR3 reads CASSPSRGTGAHEQYF. The DNA of the CDR3 is TGTGCCAGCTCACCGTCTCGGGGGACAGGGGCCCACGAGCAGTACTTC.

This chain links TRBV19 with TRBJ2-7, with 13 bases aligning to TRBD2. This CDR3 comprises 16 residues. V was clipped by 5 bases and J by 2 bases; unmatched bases: 6. Per germline, CDR1 LNHDA and CDR2 SQIVND (reference sequence). As DNA, the CDR3 is TGTGCCAGTAGTCCCCGGACTAGCGGGGGTGCCTACGAGCAGTACTTC. It translates to CASSPRTSGGAYEQYF.

The CDR3 loop reads CASSLAEPGGYTF. As DNA, the CDR3 is TGTGCCAGCAGCTTAGCGGAACCCGGGGGCTACACCTTC. The chain employs TRBV7-2 and TRBJ1-2; D not certain. This CDR3 region has 13 residues. CDR1 and CDR2 from the germline V gene are SGHTA and FQGNSA. V lost 0 bases to trimming and J lost 8 bases, with 10 bases between them.

CDR3 bases: TGTGCCACCAGCAAGACACCGAGCTCTGGAAACACCATATATTTT. It translates to CATSKTPSSGNTIYF. V and J are TRBV15 and TRBJ1-3; D is ambiguous. Trimming took off 4 bases at V and 0 bases at J, with 10 bases between the two ends. CDR1 and CDR2 from the germline V gene are LNHNV and YYDKDF (reference sequence). This CDR3 comprises 15 residues.

The V gene is TRBV9, the J gene TRBJ2-5; TRBD2 aligns across 11 bases. This CDR3 region has 16 residues. Germline CDR1 is SGDLS and CDR2 is YYNGEE. After removal of 6 bases from V and 2 bases from J, the junction contained 9 bases not matched to a gene. CDR3 loop: CASTPGSSGGQETQYF. Written as DNA, the CDR3 is TGTGCCAGCACGCCGGGTTCTAGCGGGGGGCAAGAGACCCAGTACTTC.

The genes are TRBV4-3 and TRBJ1-2; D may be TRBD1 (5 bases). Trimming left V 0 bases short and J 4 bases short, with 15 bases between. Germline values: CDR1 LGHNA, CDR2 YSLEER. This CDR3 comprises 16 residues. The CDR3 region is CASSQEVPGQLYGYTF. As DNA, the CDR3 is TGCGCCAGCAGCCAAGAGGTCCCAGGGCAGCTCTATGGCTACACCTTC.

The genes are TRBV30 and TRBJ2-3, with a weak D call TRBD2 (5 bases). The CDR3 covers 14 residues. V gave up 0 bases and J gave up 4 bases, with 11 bases separating them. CDR1 GTSNPN and CDR2 SVGIG come from the germline V gene (reference sequence). This chain's CDR3 is CAWSVMGVADTQYF. The CDR3 coding sequence is TGTGCCTGGAGTGTAATGGGAGTGGCAGATACGCAGTATTTT.

The chain recombines TRBV18 with TRBJ2-3, with 13 bases identical to TRBD2. Germline V gene data show CDR1 as KGHSH and CDR2 as LQKENI. With 2 bases clipped from V and 5 bases from J, the junction kept 4 bases outside the gene matches. The CDR3 sequence is 16 residues long. CDR3 in DNA: TGTGCCAGCTCACCAAGGACTAGCGGGGGTGGAGATACGCAGTATTTT. Translation: CASSPRTSGGGDTQYF.

This clone is medium-sized (0.01 to 0.1%). The V call is TRBV7-9, the J call TRBJ1-2; TRBD1 agrees at 9 bases. Trimming took 6 bases from V and 13 from J; bases not matched to a gene: 9. Per germline, CDR1 SEHNR and CDR2 FQNEAQ (reference sequence). This CDR3 region has 12 residues. The CDR3 region is CASSRGQGTSTF. The CDR3 nucleotides read TGTGCCAGCAGTCGCGGACAGGGGACTTCCACCTTC.

The chain is built from TRBV7-9 and TRBJ2-7, with D maybe TRBD1 (7 bases). V shed 1 base and J shed 3 bases, with 19 bases lying between them. CDR1 and CDR2 from the germline V gene are SEHNR and FQNEAQ (reference sequence). The CDR3 is 17 residues long. The CDR3 is CASSLGRGGTEDYEQYF. Here the CDR3 DNA reads TGTGCCAGCAGCTTAGGGCGCGGCGGGACAGAAGACTACGAGCAGTACTTC.